The following is a T cell receptor beta chain sequence with its context. No antigen is known for it. The CDR3 consists of 16 residues. CDR1 is SGHVS, CDR2 FNYEAQ, per germline. Unmatched junction bases numbered 7, after V lost 3 bases and J lost 0 bases. This sample is drawn from a study of graft-versus-host responses after intestinal transplantation. Study information: Transplant types were multivisceral, liver-intestinal, or isolated intestinal.

Study conclusions and caveats: Some patients had graft-donor T cell macrochimerism. In their allografts, the ratios of graft-versus-host to host-versus-graft T cell clones were high.

Assay: immunoSEQ multiplex PCR; the TCRdb copy retains only in-frame clones and omits some. The sample lists 89,000 or so clones, around 80% seen once, with 0.65% to 0.95% in the top ten. This receptor was obtained from a human donor who received an intestinal transplant. The chain uses TRBV7-6 and TRBJ2-5, with 7 bases fitting TRBD2. The sample in question was unstimulated CD4+ T cells sorted from spleen or lymph node cells, obtained before intestinal transplant. The CDR3 loop reads CASSLWTREHQETQYF. The CDR3 nucleotides read TGTGCCAGCAGCTTGTGGACTAGGGAACACCAAGAGACCCAGTACTTC.